This T cell receptor beta chain was documented in a study of T cell responses to AZD1222 COVID-19 vaccine. Regarding the study as a whole: Baseline antibody screening turned up just a handful of seropositive AZD1222 recipients. It was only after the peak T cell response that any repertoires were sampled. Females outnumbered males among donors, who were mostly white British; clonal diversity was possibly underestimated.

Trimming took off 1 base at V and 2 bases at J, with 3 bases between the two ends. This CDR3 is built from 13 residues. Germline V gene lookup returns CDR1 GTSNPN and CDR2 SVGIG (reference sequence). Profiling relied on immunoSEQ multiplex PCR, and the TCRdb table lists in-frame clones only, not all of them. The repertoire holds about 120,000 clones, with 86% as singletons. A remark on this clone: Its antigen is undetermined.

It was second doses at about 4 or about 12 weeks that were pooled. The chain has TRBV30 and TRBJ1-6; D is uncertain. The origin of this receptor is an adult who received the AZD1222 COVID-19 vaccine. Sequenced here: peripheral blood, sampled 28 days after the second AZD1222 dose. The CDR3 spells CAWSGAYNSPLHF. The CDR3 bases are TGTGCCTGGAGTGGAGCCTATAATTCACCCCTCCACTTT.